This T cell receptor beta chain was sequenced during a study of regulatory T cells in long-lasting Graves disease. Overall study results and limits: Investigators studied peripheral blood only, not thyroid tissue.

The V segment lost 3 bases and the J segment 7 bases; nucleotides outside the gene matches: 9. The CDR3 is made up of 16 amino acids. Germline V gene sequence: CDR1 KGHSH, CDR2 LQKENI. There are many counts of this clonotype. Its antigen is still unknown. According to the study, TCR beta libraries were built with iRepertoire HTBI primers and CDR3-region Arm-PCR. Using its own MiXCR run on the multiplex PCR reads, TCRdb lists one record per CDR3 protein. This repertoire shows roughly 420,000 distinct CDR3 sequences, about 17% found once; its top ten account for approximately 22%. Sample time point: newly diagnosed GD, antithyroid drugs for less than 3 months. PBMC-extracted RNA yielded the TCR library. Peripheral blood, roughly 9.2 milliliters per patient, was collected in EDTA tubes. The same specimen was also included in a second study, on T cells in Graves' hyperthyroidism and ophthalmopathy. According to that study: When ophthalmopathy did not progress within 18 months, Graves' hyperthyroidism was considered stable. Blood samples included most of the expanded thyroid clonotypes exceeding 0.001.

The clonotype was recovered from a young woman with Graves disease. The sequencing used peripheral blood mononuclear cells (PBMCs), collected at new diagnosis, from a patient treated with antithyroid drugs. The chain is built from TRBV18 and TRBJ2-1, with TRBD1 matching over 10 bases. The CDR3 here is CASSPRDRGTRNEQFF. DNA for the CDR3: TGTGCCAGCTCACCCCGGGACAGGGGAACAAGGAATGAGCAGTTCTTC.